Listed below are T cell receptor beta chains from one sample, sequenced in a study of blood T cell repertoires in COVID-19. Measured with immunoSEQ multiplex PCR; TCRdb has only the in-frame clones, and not every one. The table has 150,000 to 250,000 clones, about four fifths seen once. The sample was peripheral blood. These TCRs come from a woman between 40 and 55 years old with COVID-19, enrolled during active disease. Each CDR3 is given with its conserved first and last residue. Each record gives: clone size, V gene, J gene, D gene, CDR3 DNA, CDR3 protein. A D gene is named only where the DNA matches it firmly. Size values are once, few and many counts, or a class for expanded clones, and some rows have none.

.	TRBV7-6	TRBJ1-1	.	TGTGCCAGCAGCTCGCTCCCCCGGGAGATCGACACTGAAGCTTTCTTT	CASSSLPREIDTEAFF
once	TRBV3-1/TRBV3-2	TRBJ1-1	.	TGTGCCAGCAGCCTCGAGGGGAGGACTGAAGCTTTCTTT	CASSLEGRTEAFF
few	TRBV10-2	TRBJ1-6	TRBD1	TGCGCCAGCAGTGCGATAGCCAGGGGGCATAATTCACCCCTCCACTTT	CASSAIARGHNSPLHF
once	TRBV19	TRBJ2-1	.	TGTGCCAGTAGTTTAAGGGGTTTGGACAATGAGCAGTTCTTC	CASSLRGLDNEQFF
.	TRBV19	TRBJ2-1	.	TGTGCCAGTAGTATTAGTAGAGAAAATGAGCAGTTCTTC	CASSISRENEQFF
.	TRBV6-5	TRBJ2-7	.	TGTGCCAGCAGCTCCGCCGGGGGTTCCTACGAGCAGTACTTC	CASSSAGGSYEQYF
few	TRBV6-4	TRBJ2-2	.	TGTGCCAGCAGTGAAGCCCGGACAGAGAACACCGGGGAGCTGTTTTTT	CASSEARTENTGELFF
.	TRBV7-7	TRBJ2-3	TRBD1	TGTGCCAGCATCTCCCGGTGTGAGACAGGGGAAACAGATACGCAGTATTTT	CASISRCETGETDTQYF
.	TRBV5-1	TRBJ2-1	.	TGCGCCAGCGGATCTAGAGACAGGAGTATCACCTACAATGAGCAGTTCTTC	CASGSRDRSITYNEQFF
.	TRBV9	TRBJ1-1	.	TGTGCCAGCAGCGTAGATCCTACGAGCACTGAAGCTTTCTTT	CASSVDPTSTEAFF
.	TRBV4-1	TRBJ1-1	TRBD1	TGCGCCAGCAGCCCGGGACAGAATGTCGAAGCTTTCTTT	CASSPGQNVEAFF
.	TRBV2	TRBJ1-2	.	TGTGCCAGCAGACGCAGGGGTGACTACACCTTC	CASRRRGDYTF
.	TRBV12-5	TRBJ2-3	TRBD2	TGTGCTAGTGGAAATGGACTAGCGGTAAGCACAGATACGCAGTATTTT	CASGNGLAVSTDTQYF
.	TRBV7-9	TRBJ1-3	TRBD1	TGTGCCAGCAGCGCCAGGGACAGAGTAGACTCTGGAAACACCATATATTTT	CASSARDRVDSGNTIYF
.	TRBV6-2/TRBV6-3	TRBJ2-3	.	TGTGCCAGCAGTTACTCGGGGCCCACCCCAGATACGCAGTATTTT	CASSYSGPTPDTQYF
.	TRBV9	TRBJ1-2	.	TGTGCCAGCAGCGGGCCCCGACTAAGCTATGGCTACACCTTC	CASSGPRLSYGYTF
.	TRBV6-1	TRBJ2-5	.	TGTGCCAGCAGTCAAGCCCCGGAGGGGCTCGGGGAGACCCAGTACTTC	CASSQAPEGLGETQYF
.	TRBV5-8	TRBJ1-4	.	TGTGCCAGCAGCCCGGGGGGGTACACTAATGAAAAACTGTTTTTT	CASSPGGYTNEKLFF
.	TRBV2	TRBJ1-5	.	TGTGCCAGCACTCTCAGGGGTCCCCAGCATTTT	CASTLRGPQHF
.	TRBV7-8	TRBJ1-1	TRBD1	TGTGCCAGCAGCTTATACGCTCAAGGACAGGGGACTGAAGCTTTCTTT	CASSLYAQGQGTEAFF
once	TRBV6-5	TRBJ1-1	TRBD1	TGTGCCAGCAGACCTCAGGGGGAGGCCACTGAAGCTTTCTTT	CASRPQGEATEAFF
.	TRBV5-1	TRBJ1-2	TRBD1	TGCGCCAGCAGCTTGGATTGGACAGGAGGTGGCTACACCTTC	CASSLDWTGGGYTF
.	TRBV4-1	TRBJ2-7	.	TGCGCCAGCAGCCAGGGCGCGCCCTACGAGCAGTACTTC	CASSQGAPYEQYF
.	TRBV19	TRBJ2-2	.	TGTGCCAGTAGTATGCTGGATCAGGGAAGCGCCGGGGAGCTGTTTTTT	CASSMLDQGSAGELFF
.	TRBV9	TRBJ2-5	.	TGTGCCAGCAGCCGCGGAGAGACCCAGTACTTC	CASSRGETQYF
.	TRBV30	TRBJ2-5	.	TGTGCCCACGGAGAGGGAGAGACCCAGTACTTC	CAHGEGETQYF
.	TRBV5-1	TRBJ2-3	TRBD2	TGCGCCAGCAGTGGGGTTAGCGGGGCTAGCACAGATACGCAGTATTTT	CASSGVSGASTDTQYF
.	TRBV19	TRBJ2-2	.	TGTGCCAGTAGTATAAGATCCGGTACCGGGGAGCTGTTTTTT	CASSIRSGTGELFF
once	TRBV5-5	TRBJ2-1	.	TGTGCCAGCAGCTTGGTGAGCTCCTACAATGAGCAGTTCTTC	CASSLVSSYNEQFF
.	TRBV7-3	TRBJ2-2	.	TGTGCCAGCAGCTCCGACAGGGACTTTAACACCGGGGAGCTGTTTTTT	CASSSDRDFNTGELFF
few	TRBV11-2	TRBJ1-1	.	TGTGCCAGCAGCTTAAATGGAGGGTACACTGAAGCTTTCTTT	CASSLNGGYTEAFF
few	TRBV7-2	TRBJ2-2	TRBD2	TGTGCCAGCAGTCTAAGACTAGCGGGAGGGGTCGGGGAGCTGTTTTTT	CASSLRLAGGVGELFF
.	TRBV9	TRBJ2-2	TRBD1	TGTGCCAGCAGCGCGAACAGGGGGCTAGAGACCGGGGAGCTGTTTTTT	CASSANRGLETGELFF
.	TRBV25-1	TRBJ2-3	TRBD2	TGTGCCAGCGGTACCGGGACTAGCGGGAGGACAGATACGCAGTATTTT	CASGTGTSGRTDTQYF
.	TRBV27	TRBJ2-2	TRBD1	TGTGCCAGCAGTCGGACAGGGGGCACCGGGGAGCTGTTTTTT	CASSRTGGTGELFF
.	TRBV12-3/TRBV12-4	TRBJ2-1	.	TGTGCCAGCATGGGAGCGAGTGAGCAGTTCTTC	CASMGASEQFF
.	TRBV5-1	TRBJ2-2	.	TGCGCCAGCAGCTTGGATAGGGCGGAGGGCACCGGGGAGCTGTTTTTT	CASSLDRAEGTGELFF
.	TRBV5-6	TRBJ1-2	.	TGTGCCAGCAGCTTAGAGTCAGGGCGGCACTATGGCTACACCTTC	CASSLESGRHYGYTF